Included here is one TCR beta chain sequence, with context. The record originates from a study of T cell repertoires in ileal Crohn's disease. Stated time point: neoterminal ileum biopsy at postoperative endoscopy, about 6 months after surgery. The CDR3 spans 15 residues. Data came from immunoSEQ multiplex PCR; TCRdb stores just in-frame clones and leaves some out. The table records more than 2,500 clones, about three quarters of them present only once. The rearrangement links TRBV21-1 to TRBJ1-1; the D call of TRBD1 is as the table states it, not checked on the DNA. TRBV21-1 is given as a pseudogene. The receptor comes from an adult with Crohn's disease. The sample taken for sequencing was ileal tissue. For the CDR3, the DNA is TGTGCCAGCAGCAAAGCCGGACAGGGGAACACTGAAGCTTTCTTT. It codes for CASSKAGQGNTEAFF.